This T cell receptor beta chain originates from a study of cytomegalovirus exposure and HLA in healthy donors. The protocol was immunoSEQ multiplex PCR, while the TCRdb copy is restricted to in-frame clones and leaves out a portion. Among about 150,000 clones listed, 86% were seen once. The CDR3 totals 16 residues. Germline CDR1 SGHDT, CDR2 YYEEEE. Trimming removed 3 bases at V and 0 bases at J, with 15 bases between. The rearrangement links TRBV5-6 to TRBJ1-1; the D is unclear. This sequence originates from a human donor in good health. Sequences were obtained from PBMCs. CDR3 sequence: CASSSLRVTLNTEAFF. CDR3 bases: TGTGCCAGCAGCTCGCTCCGGGTCACTCTGAACACTGAAGCTTTCTTT.